These T cell receptor beta chains were read from a single sample in a study of cytomegalovirus exposure and HLA in healthy donors. Only in-frame clones appear in the TCRdb table, and some are missing; sequencing was by immunoSEQ multiplex PCR. In all, the sample yields roughly 120,000 clones. Sequencing was done on a sample of PBMCs. The receptors were gathered from a man in his thirties or forties in good health and CMV-seronegative. Each CDR3 is given with its conserved first and last residue.

V gene: TRBV6-5; CDR3 protein: CASSYDAENIQYF
V gene: TRBV27; CDR3 protein: CASTDRGAEAFF
V gene: TRBV28; CDR3 protein: CASSIGGQQTYGYTF
V gene: TRBV6-6; CDR3 protein: CASSYWGGEDYGYTF
V gene: TRBV6-1; CDR3 protein: CASSELIQGQAQSGYTEAFF
V gene: TRBV7-2; CDR3 protein: CASSFSGGLNEQFF
V gene: TRBV5-1; CDR3 protein: CASSLKGGADEKLFF
V gene: TRBV13; CDR3 protein: CASSLRRGGREVDEQYF
V gene: TRBV19; CDR3 protein: CASSIPGQRNYGYTF
V gene: TRBV28; CDR3 protein: CASRTTARGSNQPQHF
V gene: TRBV5-1; CDR3 protein: CASSWTGVSNSGNTIYF
V gene: TRBV2; CDR3 protein: CASRDGNWGYGYTF
V gene: TRBV20-1; CDR3 protein: CSARDPGGAFF
V gene: TRBV27; CDR3 protein: CASSFLYRGLGMNTEAFF
V gene: TRBV7-6; CDR3 protein: CASSFETGGSYEQYF
V gene: TRBV11-2; CDR3 protein: CASSLDNWASGGNQYF
V gene: TRBV11-2; CDR3 protein: CASTFTPGTYNEQFF
V gene: TRBV28; CDR3 protein: CASSFIWGLYSNQPQHF
V gene: TRBV19; CDR3 protein: CATSTGGLGNQPQHF
V gene: TRBV2; CDR3 protein: CARGEDRGVMNTEAFF
V gene: TRBV6-5; CDR3 protein: CASSLYQGAIFYGYTF
V gene: TRBV5-5; CDR3 protein: CASSPGGAGVYGYTF
V gene: TRBV5-1; CDR3 protein: CASSLDTGGDTQYF
V gene: TRBV19; CDR3 protein: CASSIPLAVDSYEQYF
V gene: TRBV5-8; CDR3 protein: CASKNSGARNTGELFF
V gene: TRBV7-9; CDR3 protein: CASKRGSDSYEQYF
V gene: TRBV6-6; CDR3 protein: CASGRGTNEKLFF
V gene: TRBV2; CDR3 protein: CASSEFVGYTF
V gene: TRBV13; CDR3 protein: CASSVKVAGSRETQYF
V gene: TRBV11-2; CDR3 protein: CASSLQGAMNTEAFF
V gene: TRBV2; CDR3 protein: CASQLLPPAFF
V gene: TRBV27; CDR3 protein: CASSLGVLAGVQETQYF
V gene: TRBV18; CDR3 protein: CASSRIISQGAGYGYTF
V gene: TRBV7-2; CDR3 protein: CASSFEGPWGGGYNEQFF
V gene: TRBV5-1; CDR3 protein: CASSLASGLAGLLRDNEQFF
V gene: TRBV28; CDR3 protein: CASSLVEQGARGYTF
V gene: TRBV2; CDR3 protein: CASGQGAYEQYF
V gene: TRBV9; CDR3 protein: CASSAGTGGTEAFF
V gene: TRBV7-9; CDR3 protein: CASNRPGQRNSPLHF
V gene: TRBV30; CDR3 protein: CAWSIRENTEAFF
V gene: TRBV5-1; CDR3 protein: CASRPQGSNTEAFF
V gene: TRBV19; CDR3 protein: CASSPSGGADTQYF
V gene: TRBV5-1; CDR3 protein: CASSLDRAPFSYNEQFF
V gene: TRBV5-1; CDR3 protein: CASSFGTGGNRDIQYF
V gene: TRBV6-5; CDR3 protein: CASSYSRAGGSEKLFF
V gene: TRBV7-9; CDR3 protein: CASSFWTGNGELFF
V gene: TRBV13; CDR3 protein: CASSLAQGAVGYTF
V gene: TRBV5-1; CDR3 protein: CASSGTGAYTDTQYF
V gene: TRBV5-6; CDR3 protein: CASSSGLAGGPETQYF
V gene: TRBV7-9; CDR3 protein: CASSPAETHSTDTQYF
V gene: TRBV15; CDR3 protein: CATSRPGLSGYTF
V gene: TRBV4-2; CDR3 protein: CASSQETLSGVKNIQYF
V gene: TRBV19; CDR3 protein: CASRSPAGNYGYTF
V gene: TRBV28; CDR3 protein: CASSSGQGAYNSPLHF